This section outlines one TCR beta chain sequence together with its context. As yet, its antigen is unknown. This sample was taken from a study of cytomegalovirus exposure and HLA in healthy donors. The V and J ends lost 1 base and 6 bases respectively, with 10 bases between them. CDR3 length equals 14 residues. Per the germline V gene, CDR1 is MGHDK and CDR2 is SYGVNS. The PCR used 60 Vbeta and 13 Jbeta primers. The table came from immunoSEQ multiplex PCR; TCRdb's copy has only in-frame clones and leaves some out. The sample lists roughly 150,000 clones, 80% to 90% occurring once. Notes on the study in general: Sequences of the TCR beta chain were said to predict the HLA-A and HLA-B alleles of most subjects accurately.

The material sequenced was PBMCs. The receptor's source is a male donor in good health and CMV-seronegative. The rearrangement links TRBV25-1 to TRBJ2-1, with D perhaps matching TRBD1 (5 bases). This chain's CDR3 is CASSESGQGNEQFF. CDR3 DNA: TGTGCCAGCAGTGAATCCGGTCAGGGCAATGAGCAGTTCTTC. The whole variable domain, filled in from reference TRBV25-1 and TRBJ2-1, reads EADIYQTPRYLVIGTGKKITLECSQTMGHDKMYWYQQDPGMELHLIHYSYGVNSTEKGDLSSESTVSRIRTEHFPLTLESARPSHTSQYLCASSESGQGNEQFFGPGTRLTVL.